Following are 13 T cell receptor beta chains from one sample sequenced in a study of yellow fever vaccine responses in identical twins. TCRdb passed the RT-PCR reads through MiXCR, listing each CDR3 protein once. Here the sample spans about 19,000 distinct CDR3 sequences, about two thirds being singletons. Sequenced here: T cells from blood (PBMCs), unsorted or a sorted subset (not recorded which), sampled before or after yellow fever vaccination (not recorded which). The receptor source for this set is a woman aged 18-29 years who received the yellow fever vaccine.

In DNA form, the CDR3 reads TGCGCCAGCAGCCGGACAGGGGGCGACAATTCACCCCTCCACTTT. Protein product: CASSRTGGDNSPLHF. V gene TRBV4-1 combines with J gene TRBJ1-6; 11 bases align to TRBD1. Trimming removed 4 bases from V and 7 bases from J; junction bases left unmatched: 3. Germline CDR1 and CDR2: MGHRA and YSYEKL. This CDR3 has 15 amino acids.

The CDR3 sequence is CASSLNRDDGNNEQFF. The CDR3 DNA follows: TGTGCCAGCAGCTTAAACAGGGACGATGGGAACAATGAGCAGTTCTTC. This chain joins TRBV7-3 and TRBJ2-1; possibly TRBD1 for D (6 bases). CDR3 length equals 16 residues. Germline CDR1 reads SGHTA; CDR2 reads FQGTGA. Trimming left V 1 base short and J 5 bases short, with 15 bases between. Looking up the rest from reference TRBV7-3 and TRBJ2-1 gives the full variable domain: GAGVSQTPSNKVTEKGKYVELRCDPISGHTALYWYRQSLGQGPEFLIYFQGTGAADDSGLPNDRFFAVRPEGSVSTLKIQRTERGDSAVYLCASSLNRDDGNNEQFFGPGTRLTVL.

The chain joins TRBV6-1 to TRBJ1-5; D remains unclear. Germline V CDR1 and CDR2: MNHNS, SASEGT. The CDR3 spans 15 residues. With 5 bases removed from V and 4 bases from J, the gap between germline ends came to 15 bases. The CDR3: CASSQTQPLNQPQHF. The DNA for the CDR3 is TGTGCCAGCAGTCAGACTCAGCCCCTAAATCAGCCCCAGCATTTT.

The count of this clonotype is one. This chain joins TRBV29-1 and TRBJ2-5, with no clear D. The CDR3 extends over 14 amino acids. The germline V gene has CDR1 SQVTM and CDR2 ANQGSEA. Trimming cost V 5 bases and J 0 bases, with 13 bases left between them. The CDR3 bases are TGCAGCGTTCTTCTCGGAACCTACCAAGAGACCCAGTACTTC. Its translation: CSVLLGTYQETQYF.

The chain carries TRBV20-1 and TRBJ1-1; no clear D. The V gene's germline CDR1 is DFQATT and CDR2 SNEGSKA (reference sequence). Trimming removed 1 base from V and 0 bases from J, with 15 bases in between. The CDR3 extends over 16 amino acids. DNA for the CDR3: TGCAGTGCTAGAGCTGTGCAGGCTTCTCTGAACACTGAAGCTTTCTTT. Translated: CSARAVQASLNTEAFF.

This chain links TRBV29-1 with TRBJ1-2, with 7 bases lining up with TRBD1. V dropped 3 bases and J dropped 5; count of bases not matched to a gene: 9. The CDR3 has 14 residues. Germline V lookup: CDR1 SQVTM, CDR2 ANQGSEA. As DNA, the CDR3 is TGCAGCGTTGACAAGATGGGACAGAAATATGGCTACACCTTC. Translation gives CSVDKMGQKYGYTF.

The rearrangement joins TRBV13 to TRBJ2-7; D gene uncertain. The CDR3 is 11 residues long. Between the trimmed V and J ends, which lost 7 bases and 8 bases, there was a span of 12 bases. Germline CDR1 PRHDT, CDR2 FYEKMQ (reference sequence). CDR3 coding DNA: TGTGCCAGCATGTCCCCTGAAAAGCAGTACTTC. As protein: CASMSPEKQYF. Full variable domain (remainder filled in from reference TRBV13 and TRBJ2-7): AAGVIQSPRHLIKEKRETATLKCYPIPRHDTVYWYQQGPGQDPQFLISFYEKMQSDKGSIPDRFSAQQFSDYHSELNMSSLELGDSALYFCASMSPEKQYFGPGTRLTVT.

This chain uses TRBV7-9 with TRBJ2-1; D remains unclear. Looked up from germline, CDR1 is SEHNR and CDR2 is FQNEAQ (reference sequence). V lost 3 bases to trimming and J lost 1 base, with 10 bases between them. The CDR3 loop spans 15 amino acids. CDR3: CASSFPGGSYNEQFF. CDR3 coding DNA: TGTGCCAGCAGCTTCCCGGGTGGTTCCTACAATGAGCAGTTCTTC.

The chain is built from TRBV29-1 and TRBJ2-3; D remains unclear. V was trimmed by 4 bases and J by 0 bases, leaving 14 bases between them. Germline V gene sequence: CDR1 SQVTM, CDR2 ANQGSEA. The CDR3 consists of 15 residues. CDR3 protein: CSVAFAASSTDTQYF. The DNA for the CDR3 is TGCAGCGTTGCCTTTGCAGCCTCTAGCACAGATACGCAGTATTTT.

This clonotype is a singleton in its sample. This sequence joins TRBV6-5 and TRBJ2-5; TRBD2 aligns across 9 bases. The J segment lost 5 bases and the V segment lost 3 bases, leaving 7 bases of the junction unmatched. Germline V gene lookup returns CDR1 MNHEY and CDR2 SVGAGI. This CDR3 contains 15 residues. This CDR3 is CASSYSGRQRETQYF. The CDR3 DNA sequence: TGTGCCAGCAGTTATAGCGGGAGACAAAGGGAGACCCAGTACTTC.

The rearrangement links TRBV7-9 to TRBJ1-1; D is unclear. The CDR3 spans 13 residues. V lost 3 bases, J lost 11 bases, and 16 bases lay in between. The germline CDR1 and CDR2 sequences are SEHNR and FQNEAQ (reference sequence). This CDR3 is CASSFDRALEAFF. CDR3 bases: TGTGCCAGCAGCTTCGACCGGGCCCTTGAGGCTTTCTTT.

This clonotype was observed a single time. The V gene is TRBV10-3, the J gene TRBJ2-1, with D possibly matching TRBD1 (7 bases). Trimming removed 10 bases from V and 7 bases from J, with 20 bases in between. The CDR3 has 14 residues. Germline CDR1 ENHRY, CDR2 SYGVKD. In DNA form, the CDR3 reads TGTGCCACGGCGACTTTTTCAGGGGGGAATGAGCAGTTCTTC. Translated, it gives CATATFSGGNEQFF.

This clonotype has more than one count but fewer than ten. The CDR3 DNA is TGCGCCAGCAGCCAGCTACAGGGTAAATCTAATTCACCCCTCCACTTT. Protein: CASSQLQGKSNSPLHF. The chain employs TRBV4-1 and TRBJ1-6, with D perhaps matching TRBD1 (6 bases). The V and J ends lost 3 bases and 6 bases respectively, with 15 bases between them. In germline, CDR1 is MGHRA, CDR2 YSYEKL. The CDR3 is 16 residues long.